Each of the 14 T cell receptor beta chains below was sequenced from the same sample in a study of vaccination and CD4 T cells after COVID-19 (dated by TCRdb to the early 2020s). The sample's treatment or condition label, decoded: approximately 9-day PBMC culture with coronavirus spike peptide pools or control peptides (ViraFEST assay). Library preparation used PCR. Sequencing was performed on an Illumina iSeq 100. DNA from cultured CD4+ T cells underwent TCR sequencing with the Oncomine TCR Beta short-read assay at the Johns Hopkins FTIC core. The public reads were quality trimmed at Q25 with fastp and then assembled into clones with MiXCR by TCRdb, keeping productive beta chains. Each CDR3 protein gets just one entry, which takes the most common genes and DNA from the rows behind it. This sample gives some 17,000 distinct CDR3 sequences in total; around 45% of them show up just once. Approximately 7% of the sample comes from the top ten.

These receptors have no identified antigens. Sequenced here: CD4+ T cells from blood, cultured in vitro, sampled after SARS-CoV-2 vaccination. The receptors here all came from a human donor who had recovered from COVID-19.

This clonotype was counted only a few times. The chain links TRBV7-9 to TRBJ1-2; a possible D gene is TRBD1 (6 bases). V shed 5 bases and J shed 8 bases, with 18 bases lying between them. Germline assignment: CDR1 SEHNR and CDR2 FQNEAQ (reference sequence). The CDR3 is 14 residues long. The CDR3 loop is CASSNRNRELGYTF. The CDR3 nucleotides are TGTGCCAGCAGCAACAGAAACAGGGAGTTGGGCTACACCTTC.

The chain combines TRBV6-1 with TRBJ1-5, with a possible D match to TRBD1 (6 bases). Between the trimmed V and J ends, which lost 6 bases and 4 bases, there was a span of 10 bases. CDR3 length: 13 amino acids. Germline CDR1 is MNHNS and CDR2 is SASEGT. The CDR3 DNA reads TGTGCCAGCAGGGAGCAGGGGAATCAGCCCCAGCATTTT. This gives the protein CASREQGNQPQHF.

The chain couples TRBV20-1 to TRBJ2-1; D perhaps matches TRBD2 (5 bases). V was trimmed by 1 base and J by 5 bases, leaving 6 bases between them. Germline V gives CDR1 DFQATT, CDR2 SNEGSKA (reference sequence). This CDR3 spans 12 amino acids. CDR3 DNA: TGCAGTGCTAGAGTCGGGAACAATGAGCAGTTCTTC. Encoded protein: CSARVGNNEQFF.

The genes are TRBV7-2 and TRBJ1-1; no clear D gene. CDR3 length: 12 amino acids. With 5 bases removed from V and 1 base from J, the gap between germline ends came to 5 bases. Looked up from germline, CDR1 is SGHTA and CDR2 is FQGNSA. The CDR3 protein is CASSQANTEAFF. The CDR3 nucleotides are TGTGCCAGCAGCCAAGCGAACACTGAAGCTTTCTTT.

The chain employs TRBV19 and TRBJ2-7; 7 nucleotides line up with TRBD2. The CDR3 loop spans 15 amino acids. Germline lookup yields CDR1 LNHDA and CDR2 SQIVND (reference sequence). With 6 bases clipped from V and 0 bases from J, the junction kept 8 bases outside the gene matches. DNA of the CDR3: TGTGCCAGTAGCAGGGACTACACCGGCTCCTACGAGCAGTACTTC. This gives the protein CASSRDYTGSYEQYF.

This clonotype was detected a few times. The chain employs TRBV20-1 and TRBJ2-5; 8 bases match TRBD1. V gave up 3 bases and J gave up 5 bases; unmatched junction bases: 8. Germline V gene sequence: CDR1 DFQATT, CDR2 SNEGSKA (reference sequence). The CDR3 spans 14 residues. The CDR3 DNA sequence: TGCAGTGCTAGGACAGGGGATCAGAGGGAGACCCAGTACTTC. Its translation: CSARTGDQRETQYF.

The chain's CDR3 is CASRLQGVGTGELFF. The CDR3 DNA is TGCGCCAGCAGGCTACAGGGGGTAGGGACCGGGGAGCTGTTTTTT. The gene calls are TRBV5-1 and TRBJ2-2, with 8 bases aligning to TRBD1. Germline V gene data show CDR1 as SGHRS and CDR2 as YFSETQ. Germline trimming cut 5 bases from V and 5 bases from J; bases unmatched to any gene: 8. This CDR3 is built from 15 residues.

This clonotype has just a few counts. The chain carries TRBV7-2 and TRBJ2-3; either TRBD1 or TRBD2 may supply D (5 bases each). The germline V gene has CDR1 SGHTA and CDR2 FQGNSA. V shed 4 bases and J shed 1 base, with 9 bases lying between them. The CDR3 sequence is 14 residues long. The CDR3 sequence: CASSSRGRTDTQYF. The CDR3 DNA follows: TGTGCCAGCAGCTCTAGGGGACGCACAGATACGCAGTATTTT.

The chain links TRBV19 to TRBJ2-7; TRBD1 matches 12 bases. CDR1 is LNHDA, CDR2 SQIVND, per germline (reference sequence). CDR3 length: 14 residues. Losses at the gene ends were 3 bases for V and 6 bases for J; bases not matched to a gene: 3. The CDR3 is CASSMGQGAFEQYF. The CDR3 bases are TGTGCCAGTAGTATGGGACAGGGGGCCTTCGAGCAGTACTTC.

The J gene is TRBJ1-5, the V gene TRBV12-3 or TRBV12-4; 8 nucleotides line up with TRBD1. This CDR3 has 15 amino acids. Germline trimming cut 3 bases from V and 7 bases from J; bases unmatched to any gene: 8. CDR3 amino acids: CASSLYDRGLQPQHF. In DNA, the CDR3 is TGTGCCAGCAGTTTGTACGACAGGGGACTGCAGCCCCAGCATTTT.

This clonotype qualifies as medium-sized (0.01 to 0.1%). CDR3 DNA sequence: TGTGCCAGCACCAGGGCTGGGACGGACTATGGCTACACCTTC. Translation: CASTRAGTDYGYTF. The rearrangement links TRBV7-9 to TRBJ1-2, with D tentatively TRBD1 (5 bases). Germline V CDR1 and CDR2: SEHNR, FQNEAQ (reference sequence). V lost 7 bases, J lost 3 bases, and 15 bases lay in between. CDR3 size: 14 residues.

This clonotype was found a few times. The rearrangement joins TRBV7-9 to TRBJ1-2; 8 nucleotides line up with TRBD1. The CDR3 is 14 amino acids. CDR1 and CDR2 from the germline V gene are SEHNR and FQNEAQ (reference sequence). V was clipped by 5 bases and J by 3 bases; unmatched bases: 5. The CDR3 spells CASSPQGADYGYTF. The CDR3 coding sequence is TGTGCCAGCAGCCCCCAGGGGGCTGACTATGGCTACACCTTC.

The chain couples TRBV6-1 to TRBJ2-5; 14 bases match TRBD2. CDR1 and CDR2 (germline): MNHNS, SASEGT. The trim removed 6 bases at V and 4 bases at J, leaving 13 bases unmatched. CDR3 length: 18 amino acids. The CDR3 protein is CASRGSLGTSGSGETQYF. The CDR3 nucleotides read TGTGCCAGCAGGGGCAGCCTCGGGACTAGCGGGAGTGGAGAGACCCAGTACTTC.

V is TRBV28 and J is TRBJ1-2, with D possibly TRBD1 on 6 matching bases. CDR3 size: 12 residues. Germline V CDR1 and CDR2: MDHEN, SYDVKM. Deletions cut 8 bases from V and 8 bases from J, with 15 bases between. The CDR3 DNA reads TGTGCCAGCCGAAGGGGGAAAGAGGGCTACACCTTC. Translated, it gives CASRRGKEGYTF.